This note documents a single T cell receptor (beta chain) sequence. This clone's antigen is unknown. The sample holds no much larger clone one base away, and base qualities are not on file. The library was generated by RT-PCR. The sample was run on a NextSeq 550. TCRdb redid the processing of the public reads, applying fastp at Q25 and MiXCR, and retained in-frame beta chains. Each entry is one CDR3 protein sequence, shown with its most common DNA and genes. The table for this sample lists 800,000 to 1,000,000 distinct CDR3 sequences; roughly 18% of them were counted only once. The top ten clones comprise around 6% of the sample. The CDR3, from cysteine to phenylalanine, totals 14 residues. Only the CDR3 region is kept as DNA, spanning 42 bases read in frame from base 1. V gives up 1 base and J gives up 4 bases, and the segment between their germline ends measures 9 bases. CDR1 and CDR2 are read off the germline V gene (reference sequence) as SSHAT and FNYEAQ.

These data belong to a study of patients and donors after allogeneic stem cell transplantation (dated by TCRdb to 2018 to 2021). The sequencing sample was made of blood, either unsorted or a sorted T cell fraction (not recorded which). The rearrangement combines TRBV7-7 with TRBJ2-3; TRBD2 is a weak D gene call, 6 bases matching. The source of this sequence is a human donor who was either an allogeneic HSCT recipient or a stem cell or donor lymphocyte infusion donor (not recorded which). It is not recorded whose cells these are; they may come from a transplant donor. CDR3 sequence: CASSLDGRSDTQYF. The nucleotides read TGTGCCAGCAGCTTAGACGGGAGATCAGATACGCAGTATTTT.